A single sample is the source of the 8 T cell receptor beta chains below, sequenced in a study of T cells in Graves' hyperthyroidism and ophthalmopathy. What was amplified from RNA transcripts were TCR beta CDR3 regions. When the TCR CDR3 underwent first-round RT-PCR, the HTBI primer set was used. A single record per CDR3 protein comes from TCRdb applying MiXCR to the multiplex PCR reads. The data contain about 290,000 distinct CDR3 sequences, approximately 19% of them singletons. The sequencing sample was made of blood. The receptors stem from a man aged 50 to 59 with Graves' ophthalmopathy.

The J gene is TRBJ1-5, the V gene TRBV6-6; 9 bases align to TRBD1. This CDR3 has 14 amino acids. Germline V gene sequence: CDR1 MNHNY, CDR2 SVGAGI (reference sequence). V dropped 2 bases and J dropped 7; count of bases not matched to a gene: 3. The CDR3 region is CASSYMGQGQPQHF. The CDR3 nucleotides are TGTGCCAGCAGTTACATGGGACAGGGACAGCCCCAGCATTTT.

Here the CDR3 reads CASSQDYRGGYGYTF. The CDR3 DNA is TGCGCCAGCAGCCAAGATTATCGGGGGGGCTATGGCTACACCTTC. The genes are TRBV4-1 and TRBJ1-2; tentatively, D is TRBD1 (5 bases). Germline CDR1 reads MGHRA; CDR2 reads YSYEKL. Deletions cut 0 bases from V and 4 bases from J, with 12 bases between. The CDR3 totals 15 residues.

In regard to this clonotype: The junction departs from germline at one end; a sequencing error may be responsible. This rearrangement joins TRBV6-5 to TRBJ1-6; 9 nucleotides line up with TRBD1. The CDR3 length is 18 residues. Germline V gene data show CDR1 as MNHEY and CDR2 as SVGAGI. The CDR3 loop reads CASSYAINRGLLNTPLHF. The CDR3 bases are TGTGCCAGCAGTTACGCTATCAACAGGGGGCTCCTTAATACACCCCTCCACTTT.

Remarks on this clonotype: A much larger clone lies one base from this, so it may be a read error. The chain carries TRBV20-1 and TRBJ2-7; D is perhaps TRBD1 (7 bases). CDR3 length: 15 amino acids. V gave up 6 bases and J gave up 0 bases, with 18 bases separating them. Germline CDR1 and CDR2: DFQATT and SNEGSKA (reference sequence). The CDR3 DNA reads TGCAGTGCAGAGGGCGGGACAGCGAGCTCCTACGAGCAGTACTTC. Encoded protein: CSAEGGTASSYEQYF.

This clonotype was recorded a few times. This rearrangement joins TRBV5-1 to TRBJ2-1; TRBD1 matches 12 bases. With 4 bases clipped from V and 10 bases from J, the junction kept 12 bases outside the gene matches. The CDR3 runs 16 residues. In germline, CDR1 is SGHRS, CDR2 YFSETQ. CDR3 DNA: TGCGCCAGCAGCCTTCGGAGGGGACAGGGGGCCGCGGAGCAGTTCTTC. It yields the protein CASSLRRGQGAAEQFF.

This sequence joins TRBV4-1 and TRBJ1-5; 8 nucleotides agree with TRBD1. The CDR3 runs 14 residues. The junction had 6 bases not matched to a gene; V was cut back by 2 bases and J by 9 bases. The germline V gene has CDR1 MGHRA and CDR2 YSYEKL. This CDR3 is CASSQFRGQAPQHF. CDR3 bases: TGCGCCAGCAGCCAATTCAGGGGGCAGGCGCCCCAGCATTTT.

The rearrangement joins TRBV27 to TRBJ2-1; 8 nucleotides align to TRBD2. V trimming: 2 bases; J trimming: 4 bases; junction bases outside the gene matches: 1. The CDR3 is made up of 14 amino acids. CDR1 MNHEY and CDR2 SMNVEV come from the germline V gene (reference sequence). DNA for the CDR3: TGTGCCAGCAGTTTAAGCGGGAGATACAATGAGCAGTTCTTC. This codes for CASSLSGRYNEQFF.

This clonotype occurred many times. The V call is TRBV27, the J call TRBJ2-7, with D possibly being TRBD2 (6 bases). V shed 2 bases and J shed 0 bases, with 11 bases lying between them. The CDR3 runs to 15 residues. Germline V lookup: CDR1 MNHEY, CDR2 SMNVEV (reference sequence). CDR3 in amino acids: CASSLGAGYSYEQYF. The CDR3 nucleotides read TGTGCCAGCAGTTTAGGGGCGGGGTACTCCTACGAGCAGTACTTC.